The clone carrying this T cell receptor (beta chain) was seen more than once but under ten times. This entry comes from a study of blood T cell repertoires in COVID-19. For the study at large: Sites in the United States, Italy and Spain provided acute and convalescent COVID-19 samples. In each case, the material was cDNA or gDNA derived from T cells, B-cell-depleted T cells, or PBMCs.

In the original processing: Estimates of nucleated cell counts were drawn from the amplification of reference gene primers. TCRdb's table, derived via immunoSEQ multiplex PCR, lists solely in-frame clones and lacks some. The V and J calls and clone size are taken from that table; D and trimming were inferred from the DNA. Of nearly 35,000 clones in the sample, 78% were seen once. V trimming: 6 bases; J trimming: 0 bases; junction bases outside the gene matches: 2. Germline V CDR1 and CDR2: SQVTM, ANQGSEA. This CDR3 has 13 residues. The origin of this receptor is a woman in her fifties or sixties with acute or convalescent COVID-19. Material for sequencing was peripheral blood. The gene calls are TRBV29-1 and TRBJ1-2, with 9 bases aligning to TRBD1. This CDR3 reads CSVRTGANYGYTF. CDR3 nucleotide sequence: TGCAGCGTCCGGACAGGGGCTAACTATGGCTACACCTTC.